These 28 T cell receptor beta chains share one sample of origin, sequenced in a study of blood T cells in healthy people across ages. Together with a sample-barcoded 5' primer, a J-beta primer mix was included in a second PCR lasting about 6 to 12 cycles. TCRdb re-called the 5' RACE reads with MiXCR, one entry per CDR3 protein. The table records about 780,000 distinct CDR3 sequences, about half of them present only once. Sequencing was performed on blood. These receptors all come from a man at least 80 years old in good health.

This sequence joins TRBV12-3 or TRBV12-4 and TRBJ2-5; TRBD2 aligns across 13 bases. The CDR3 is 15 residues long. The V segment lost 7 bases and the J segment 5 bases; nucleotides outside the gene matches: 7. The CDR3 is CASTLGLAGLETQYF. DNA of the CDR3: TGTGCCAGCACCCTGGGACTAGCGGGACTGGAGACCCAGTACTTC.

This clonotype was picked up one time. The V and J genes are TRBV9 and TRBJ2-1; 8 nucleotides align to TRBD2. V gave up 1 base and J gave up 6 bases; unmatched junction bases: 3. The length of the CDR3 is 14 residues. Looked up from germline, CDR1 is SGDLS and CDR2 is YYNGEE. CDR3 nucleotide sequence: TGTGCCAGCAGCGTATCGGGGACTAGCAATGAGCAGTTCTTC. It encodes CASSVSGTSNEQFF.

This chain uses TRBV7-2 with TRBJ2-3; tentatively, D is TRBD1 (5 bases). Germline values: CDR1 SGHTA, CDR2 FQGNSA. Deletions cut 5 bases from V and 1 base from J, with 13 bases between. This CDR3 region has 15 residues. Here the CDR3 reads CASSGAGFGTDTQYF. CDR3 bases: TGTGCCAGCAGCGGCGCAGGGTTCGGCACAGATACGCAGTATTTT.

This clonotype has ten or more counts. The CDR3 region has the DNA TGCAGTGCTAGACCGACTAGCGAGAACTACAATGAGCAGTTCTTC. This translates into CSARPTSENYNEQFF. The chain is built from TRBV20-1 and TRBJ2-1, with TRBD2 identical over 8 bases. J was trimmed by 3 bases and V by 2 bases; bases with no gene match: 6. Germline V CDR1 and CDR2: DFQATT, SNEGSKA (reference sequence). CDR3 length: 15 amino acids.

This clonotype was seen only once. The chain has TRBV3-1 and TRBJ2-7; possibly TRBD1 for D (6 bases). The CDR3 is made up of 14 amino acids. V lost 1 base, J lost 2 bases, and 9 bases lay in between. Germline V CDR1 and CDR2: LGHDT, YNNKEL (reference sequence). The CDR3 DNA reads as TGTGCCAGCAGCCAAGGGACAGCTACCTACGAGCAGTACTTC. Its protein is CASSQGTATYEQYF.

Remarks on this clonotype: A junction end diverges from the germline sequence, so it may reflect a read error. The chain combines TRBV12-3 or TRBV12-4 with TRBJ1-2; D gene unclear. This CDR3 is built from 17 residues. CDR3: CACSFTSPQRTNDGYTF. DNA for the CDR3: TGTGCCTGCAGTTTTACCTCGCCACAGCGCACTAACGATGGCTACACCTTC.

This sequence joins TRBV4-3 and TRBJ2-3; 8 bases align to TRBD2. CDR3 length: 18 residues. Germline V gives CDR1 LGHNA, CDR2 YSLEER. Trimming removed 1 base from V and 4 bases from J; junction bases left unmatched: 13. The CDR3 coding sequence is TGCGCCAGCAGCCAAGTTTTAGGAGCGGGAGTTAGCGCAGATACGCAGTATTTT. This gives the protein CASSQVLGAGVSADTQYF.

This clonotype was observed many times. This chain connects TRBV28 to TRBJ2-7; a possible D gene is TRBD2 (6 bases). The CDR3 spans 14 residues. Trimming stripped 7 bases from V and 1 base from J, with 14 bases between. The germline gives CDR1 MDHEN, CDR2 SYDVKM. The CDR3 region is CASNNWGRSYEQYF. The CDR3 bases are TGTGCCAGCAATAATTGGGGGAGGTCCTACGAGCAGTACTTC.

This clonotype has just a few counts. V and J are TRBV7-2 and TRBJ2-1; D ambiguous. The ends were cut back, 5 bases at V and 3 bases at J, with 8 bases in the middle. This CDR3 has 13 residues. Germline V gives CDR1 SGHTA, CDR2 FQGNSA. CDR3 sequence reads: CASSKTLYNEQFF. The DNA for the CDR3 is TGTGCCAGCAGCAAGACTCTCTACAATGAGCAGTTCTTC.

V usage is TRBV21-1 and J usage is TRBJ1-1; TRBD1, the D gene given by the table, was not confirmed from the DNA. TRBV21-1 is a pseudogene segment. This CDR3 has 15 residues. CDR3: CASSRYRGGDTEAFF. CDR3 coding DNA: TGTGCCAGCAGCAGATACAGGGGAGGGGACACTGAAGCTTTCTTT.

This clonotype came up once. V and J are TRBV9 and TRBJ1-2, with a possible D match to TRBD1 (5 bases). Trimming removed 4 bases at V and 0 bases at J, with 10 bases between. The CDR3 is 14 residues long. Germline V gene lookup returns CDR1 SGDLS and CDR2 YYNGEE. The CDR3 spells CASSRTPPNYGYTF. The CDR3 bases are TGTGCCAGCAGCCGGACACCACCTAACTATGGCTACACCTTC. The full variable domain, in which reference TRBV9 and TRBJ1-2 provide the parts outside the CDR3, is DSGVTQTPKHLITATGQRVTLRCSPRSGDLSVYWYQQSLDQGLQFLIQYYNGEERAKGNILERFSAQQFPDLHSELNLSSLELGDSALYFCASSRTPPNYGYTFGSGTRLTVV.

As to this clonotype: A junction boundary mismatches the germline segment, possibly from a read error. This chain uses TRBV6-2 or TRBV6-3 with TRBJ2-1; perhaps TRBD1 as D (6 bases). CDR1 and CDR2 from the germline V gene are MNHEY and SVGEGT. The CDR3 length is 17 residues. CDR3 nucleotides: TGTGCCAGCAGTCCATTCGTAGGGGGAGTGGGCCACAATGTGCAGTTCTTC. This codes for CASSPFVGGVGHNVQFF.

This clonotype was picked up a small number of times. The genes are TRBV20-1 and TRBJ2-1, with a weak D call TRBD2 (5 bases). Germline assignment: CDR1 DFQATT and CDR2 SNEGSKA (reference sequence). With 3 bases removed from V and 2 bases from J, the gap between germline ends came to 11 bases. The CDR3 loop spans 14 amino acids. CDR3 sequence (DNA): TGCAGTGCTAGTATCGGGAACCCCTACAATGAGCAGTTCTTC. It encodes CSASIGNPYNEQFF.

CDR3 nucleotide sequence: TGTGCCAGCAGCCAAGGTGTGACCTCCAATGAGCAGTTCTTC. This translates into CASSQGVTSNEQFF. This rearrangement joins TRBV4-2 to TRBJ2-1, with unresolved D. CDR1 and CDR2 (germline): LGHNA, YNFKEQ. V lost 1 base to trimming and J lost 6 bases, with 10 bases between them. The CDR3 totals 14 residues.

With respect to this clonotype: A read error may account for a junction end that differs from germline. The CDR3 sequence is CASSSQGGSYKEQFF. The CDR3 DNA reads TGTGCCAGTAGTTCACAGGGGGGGTCCTACAAGGAGCAGTTCTTC. The chain has TRBV19 and TRBJ2-1, with D possibly matching TRBD1 (8 bases). The CDR3 is made up of 15 amino acids. CDR1 and CDR2 from the germline V gene are LNHDA and SQIVND (reference sequence).

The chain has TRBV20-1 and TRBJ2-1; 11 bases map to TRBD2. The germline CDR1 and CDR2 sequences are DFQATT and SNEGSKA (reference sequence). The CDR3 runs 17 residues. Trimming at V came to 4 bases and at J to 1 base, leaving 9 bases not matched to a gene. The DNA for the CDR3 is TGCAGTGCTACCCGTAGCGGGAGGGCCTTTTCCTACAATGAGCAGTTCTTC. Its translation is CSATRSGRAFSYNEQFF.

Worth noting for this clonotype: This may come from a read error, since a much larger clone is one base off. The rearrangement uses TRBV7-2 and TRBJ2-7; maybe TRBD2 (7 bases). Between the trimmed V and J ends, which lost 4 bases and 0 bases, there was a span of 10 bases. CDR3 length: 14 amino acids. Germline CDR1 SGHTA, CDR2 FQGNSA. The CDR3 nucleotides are TGTGCCAGCAGCTCAGGGGACTACTCCTACGAGCAGTACTTC. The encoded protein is CASSSGDYSYEQYF.

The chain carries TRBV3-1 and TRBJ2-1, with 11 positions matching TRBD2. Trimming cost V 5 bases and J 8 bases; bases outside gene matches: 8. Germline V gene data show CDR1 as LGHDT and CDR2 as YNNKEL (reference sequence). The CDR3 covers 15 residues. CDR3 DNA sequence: TGTGCCAGCAGCGAGGTACTAGCGGGAGCCGATGAGCAGTTCTTC. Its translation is CASSEVLAGADEQFF.

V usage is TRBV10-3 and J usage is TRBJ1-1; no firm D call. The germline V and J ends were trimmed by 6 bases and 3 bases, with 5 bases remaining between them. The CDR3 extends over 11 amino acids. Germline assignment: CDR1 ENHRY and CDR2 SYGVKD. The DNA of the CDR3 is TGTGCCATCAGGGAGGACACTGAAGCTTTCTTT. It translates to CAIREDTEAFF.

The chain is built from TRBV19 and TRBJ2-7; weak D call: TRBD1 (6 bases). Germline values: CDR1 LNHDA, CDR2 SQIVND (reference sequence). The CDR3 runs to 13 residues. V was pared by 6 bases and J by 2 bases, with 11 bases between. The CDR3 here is CASRNTGTYEQYF. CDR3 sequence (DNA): TGTGCCAGTAGAAACACAGGGACCTACGAGCAGTACTTC.

Written as DNA, the CDR3 is TGTGCCAGCAGTTACGAGGCCAGCGGAGACCCTCCTACACATGAGCAGTTCTTC. This encodes CASSYEASGDPPTHEQFF. The chain couples TRBV6-7 to TRBJ2-1; perhaps TRBD2 as D (5 bases). TRBV6-7 is known as an ORF, though its function is uncertain. The V and J ends lost 2 bases and 8 bases respectively, with 25 bases between them. There are 18 residues in the CDR3.

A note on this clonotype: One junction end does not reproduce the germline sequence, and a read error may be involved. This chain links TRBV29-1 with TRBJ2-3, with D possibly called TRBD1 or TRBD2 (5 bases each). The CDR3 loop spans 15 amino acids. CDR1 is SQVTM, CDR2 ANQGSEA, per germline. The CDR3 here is CSVVVRGLSTGTQYF. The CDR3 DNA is TGCAGCGTTGTCGTTCGCGGACTTAGCACAGGTACGCAGTATTTT.

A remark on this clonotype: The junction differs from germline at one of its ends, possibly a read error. The CDR3 loop is CASSLHGAQETQYF. For the CDR3, the DNA is TGTGCCAGTAGCTTACACGGGGCGCAAGAGACCCAGTACTTC. The chain links TRBV7-9 to TRBJ2-5; D tentatively reads TRBD1 or TRBD2 (5 bases each). Germline CDR1 reads SEHNR; CDR2 reads FQNEAQ (reference sequence). The CDR3 contains 14 residues.

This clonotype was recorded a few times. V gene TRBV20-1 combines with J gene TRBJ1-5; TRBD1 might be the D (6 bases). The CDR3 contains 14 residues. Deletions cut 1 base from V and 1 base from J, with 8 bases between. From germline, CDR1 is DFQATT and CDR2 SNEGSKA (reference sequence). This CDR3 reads CSARGGHSNQPQHF. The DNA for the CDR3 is TGCAGTGCTAGAGGGGGGCACAGCAATCAGCCCCAGCATTTT.

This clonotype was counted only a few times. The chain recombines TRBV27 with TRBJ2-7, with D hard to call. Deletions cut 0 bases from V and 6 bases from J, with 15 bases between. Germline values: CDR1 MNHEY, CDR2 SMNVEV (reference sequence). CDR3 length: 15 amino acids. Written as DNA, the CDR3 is TGTGCCAGCAGTTTATCTCTCCCAGGTACGGGCGAGCAGTACTTC. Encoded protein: CASSLSLPGTGEQYF.

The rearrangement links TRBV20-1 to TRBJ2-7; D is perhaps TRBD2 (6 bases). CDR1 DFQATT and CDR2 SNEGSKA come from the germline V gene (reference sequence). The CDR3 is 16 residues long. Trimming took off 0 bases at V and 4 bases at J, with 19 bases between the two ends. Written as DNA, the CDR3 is TGCAGTGCTAGAGATGCGGGGCAGGCCCTTCGGTACGAGCAGTACTTC. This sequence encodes CSARDAGQALRYEQYF.

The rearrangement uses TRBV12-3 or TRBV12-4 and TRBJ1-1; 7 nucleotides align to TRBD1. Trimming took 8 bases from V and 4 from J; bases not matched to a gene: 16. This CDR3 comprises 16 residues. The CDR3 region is CASRTGVRYGSTEAFF. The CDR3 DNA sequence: TGTGCCAGCCGAACAGGGGTCCGGTACGGGAGCACTGAAGCTTTCTTT.

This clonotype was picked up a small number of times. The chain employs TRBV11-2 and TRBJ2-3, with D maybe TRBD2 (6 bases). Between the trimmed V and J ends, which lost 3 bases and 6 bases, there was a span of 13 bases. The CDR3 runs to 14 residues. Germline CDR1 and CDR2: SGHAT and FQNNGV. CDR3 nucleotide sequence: TGTGCCAGCAGCTTTGCGGGGAGGACCGATACGCAGTATTTT. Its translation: CASSFAGRTDTQYF. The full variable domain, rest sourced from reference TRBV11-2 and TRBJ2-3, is EAGVAQSPRYKIIEKRQSVAFWCNPISGHATLYWYQQILGQGPKLLIQFQNNGVVDDSQLPKDRFSAERLKGVDSTLKIQPAKLEDSAVYLCASSFAGRTDTQYFGPGTRLTVL.